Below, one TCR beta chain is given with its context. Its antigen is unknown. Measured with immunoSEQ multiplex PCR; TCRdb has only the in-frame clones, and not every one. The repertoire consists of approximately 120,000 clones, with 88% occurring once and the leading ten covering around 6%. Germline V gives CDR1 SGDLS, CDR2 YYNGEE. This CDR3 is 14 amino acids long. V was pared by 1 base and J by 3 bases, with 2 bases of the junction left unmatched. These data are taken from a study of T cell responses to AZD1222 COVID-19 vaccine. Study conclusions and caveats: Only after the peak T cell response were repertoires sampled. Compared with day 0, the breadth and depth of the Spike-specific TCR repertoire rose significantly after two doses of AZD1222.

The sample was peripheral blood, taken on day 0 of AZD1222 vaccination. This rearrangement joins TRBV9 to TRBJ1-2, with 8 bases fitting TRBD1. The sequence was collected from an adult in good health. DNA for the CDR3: TGTGCCAGCAGCGTATCAGGGGGCGACTATGGCTACACCTTC. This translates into CASSVSGGDYGYTF.